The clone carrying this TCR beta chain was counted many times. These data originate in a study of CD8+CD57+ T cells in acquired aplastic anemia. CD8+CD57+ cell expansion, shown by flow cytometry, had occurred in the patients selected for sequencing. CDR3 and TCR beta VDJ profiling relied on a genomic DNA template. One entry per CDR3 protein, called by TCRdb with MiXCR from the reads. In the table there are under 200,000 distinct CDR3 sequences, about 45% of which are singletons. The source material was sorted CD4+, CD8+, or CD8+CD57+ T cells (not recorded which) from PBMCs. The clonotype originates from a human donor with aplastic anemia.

The CDR3 loop reads CAISDPIKQGLDTEAFF. Written as DNA, the CDR3 is TGTGCCATCAGTGATCCAATAAAACAGGGTCTGGACACTGAAGCTTTCTTT. The rearrangement joins TRBV10-3 to TRBJ1-1; D may be TRBD1 (6 bases). The CDR3 runs 17 residues. Per germline, CDR1 ENHRY and CDR2 SYGVKD. Trimming pared 3 bases from V and 3 bases from J, leaving 20 bases between.